A single sample gave rise to the 3 T cell receptor beta chains below, sequenced in a study of blood T cell repertoires in COVID-19. TCRdb's table, derived via immunoSEQ multiplex PCR, lists solely in-frame clones and lacks some. The table lists roughly 500,000 clones, approximately 90% of them singletons. Input material: PBMCs or T cells enriched from blood (not recorded which). All receptors derive from a woman aged 55 to 70 who had recovered from COVID-19.

With respect to this clone: One end of the junction varies from germline; a read error may be responsible. CDR3 nucleotide sequence: TGTGCCAGCTGTTACCGGAGCTCCTATAATTCACCCCTCCACTTT. This encodes CASCYRSSYNSPLHF. The V gene is TRBV6-5, the J gene TRBJ1-6; no reliable D call. Germline CDR1 reads MNHEY; CDR2 reads SVGAGI. The CDR3 consists of 15 residues.

The genes are TRBV12-3 or TRBV12-4 and TRBJ2-2, with 7 bases lining up with TRBD1. V lost 8 bases and J lost 7; bases outside the gene matches: 4. This CDR3 spans 12 amino acids. The CDR3 here is CASFRQGGELFF. Here the CDR3 DNA reads TGTGCCAGCTTTAGACAGGGCGGGGAGCTGTTTTTT.

This clone appeared a few times. The gene calls are TRBV7-9 and TRBJ2-3; D gene uncertain. V lost 8 bases and J 6 bases, leaving 15 bases between the germline ends. This CDR3 has 13 residues. The germline V gene encodes CDR1 SEHNR and CDR2 FQNEAQ (reference sequence). CDR3 sequence (DNA): TGTGCCAGCGCACAATTAGCCGGTGATACGCAGTATTTT. Its translation: CASAQLAGDTQYF.